Below, 25 T cell receptor beta chains from the same sample are listed, as sequenced in a study of radiotherapy plus CTLA-4 blockade in lung cancer. Profiling relied on immunoSEQ multiplex PCR, and the TCRdb table lists in-frame clones only, not all of them. The table lists approximately 94,000 clones, approximately 80% of them singletons, with under 30% in the top ten. The sequences come from peripheral blood, collected from a patient treated with radiotherapy plus ipilimumab. The receptors come from a human donor with non-small cell lung cancer that progressed on radiotherapy plus ipilimumab.

J is TRBJ2-3 and V is TRBV27, with a weak D call TRBD2 (6 bases). CDR1 and CDR2 (germline): MNHEY, SMNVEV (reference sequence). This CDR3 is built from 16 residues. V dropped 1 base and J dropped 0 bases, with 11 bases sitting between them. The CDR3 sequence is CASSLWAGLSTDTQYF. For the CDR3, the DNA is TGTGCCAGCAGTTTATGGGCGGGACTCAGCACAGATACGCAGTATTTT.

This clone was seen just once. Germline is not matched at one junction end, which may reflect a read error. J is TRBJ2-7 and V is TRBV5-1; D gene uncertain. The CDR3 is made up of 12 amino acids. Germline lookup yields CDR1 SGHRS and CDR2 YFSETQ. DNA for the CDR3: TGCGCCAGCAGCACCCACGGCTACCAGCAGTACTTC. Translation: CASSTHGYQQYF.

The rearrangement joins TRBV4-2 to TRBJ1-2; a weak D match, TRBD1 (5 bases). The germline gives CDR1 LGHNA, CDR2 YNFKEQ. The CDR3 spans 14 residues. Trimming removed 6 bases at V and 1 base at J, with 12 bases between. The CDR3 region has the DNA TGTGCCAGCAGTCAGCACGACAGTAACTATGGCTACACCTTC. Protein sequence: CASSQHDSNYGYTF.

V gene TRBV5-1 combines with J gene TRBJ2-1, with D possibly TRBD2 on 5 matching bases. The CDR3 has 14 residues. Trimming removed 0 bases at V and 5 bases at J, with 9 bases between. Per the germline V gene, CDR1 is SGHRS and CDR2 is YFSETQ. CDR3 loop: CASSLERANNEQFF. For the CDR3, the DNA is TGCGCCAGCAGCTTGGAGAGGGCTAACAATGAGCAGTTCTTC.

The CDR3 DNA reads TGTGCCACCCAACCAAGGGAGCATAATGAAAAACTGTTTTTT. Translated: CATQPREHNEKLFF. The chain has TRBV28 and TRBJ1-4; D gene uncertain. Germline loops: CDR1 MDHEN, CDR2 SYDVKM. With 10 bases removed from V and 4 bases from J, the gap between germline ends came to 16 bases. CDR3 length: 14 amino acids.

This clone has more than one count but fewer than ten. The rearrangement links TRBV10-2 to TRBJ2-7; 8 bases match TRBD2. The ends lost 8 bases at V and 2 bases at J; junction bases unmatched: 2. CDR1 and CDR2 from the germline V gene are WSHSY and SAAADI. The CDR3 has 12 amino acids. The CDR3 protein is CASRGGAYEQYV. The CDR3 DNA reads TGCGCCAGCCGGGGGGGGGCCTACGAGCAGTACGTC.

This chain links TRBV28 with TRBJ1-3; 8 nucleotides match TRBD1. CDR3 length equals 15 residues. Unmatched junction bases numbered 7, after V lost 6 bases and J lost 3 bases. Per the germline V gene, CDR1 is MDHEN and CDR2 is SYDVKM. The CDR3, as DNA: TGTGCCAGCAGGAAAGGACAGGGCAGTGGAAACACCATATATTTT. This gives the protein CASRKGQGSGNTIYF.

This clone was counted at least ten times. V gene TRBV7-2 combines with J gene TRBJ2-7; D may be TRBD1 or TRBD2 (6 bases each). Looked up from germline, CDR1 is SGHTA and CDR2 is FQGNSA. V lost 1 base and J lost 3, with 19 bases in between. The CDR3 extends over 17 amino acids. The CDR3, as DNA: TGTGCCAGCAGCTTAGAGGGGGGTTTGGGCGGGTACTACGAGCAGTACTTC. The encoded protein is CASSLEGGLGGYYEQYF.

V gene TRBV27 combines with J gene TRBJ2-7, with no clear D. Trimming took 5 bases from V and 3 from J, leaving 20 bases between them. Per germline, CDR1 MNHEY and CDR2 SMNVEV (reference sequence). This CDR3 region has 16 residues. The DNA of the CDR3 is TGTGCCAGCAGTCCCCACATGACGAGGATTGACTACGAGCAGTACTTC. This sequence encodes CASSPHMTRIDYEQYF.

The gene calls are TRBV30 and TRBJ1-5; D may be TRBD1 (5 bases). The CDR3 length is 13 residues. Germline CDR1 is GTSNPN and CDR2 is SVGIG (reference sequence). V lost 3 bases and J lost 0, with 6 bases in between. In DNA, the CDR3 is TGTGCCTGGAGGGACAATAGCAATCAGCCCCAGCATTTT. As protein: CAWRDNSNQPQHF.

This rearrangement joins TRBV5-4 to TRBJ1-4, with 7 bases fitting TRBD1. The V gene end was trimmed by 1 base and the J gene end by 3 bases; junction bases not matched to a gene: 0. Looked up from germline, CDR1 is SGHNT and CDR2 is YYREEE (reference sequence). This CDR3 has 14 amino acids. Written as DNA, the CDR3 is TGTGCCAGCAGCTTGAGGGGGCCTAATGAAAAACTGTTTTTT. This codes for CASSLRGPNEKLFF.

For the CDR3, the DNA is TGTGCCAGCAGCTACGGACAGACCTACGAGCAGTACGTC. Translation: CASSYGQTYEQYV. The chain has TRBV7-9 and TRBJ2-7, with TRBD1 as a possible D gene (6 bases). CDR1 and CDR2 (germline): SEHNR, FQNEAQ (reference sequence). This CDR3 has 13 amino acids. The V end was cut by 4 bases, the J end by 2 bases, with 9 bases between.

The chain carries TRBV2 and TRBJ2-1; 13 positions match TRBD2. This CDR3 has 15 amino acids. CDR1 is SNHLY and CDR2 is FYNNEI in the germline V gene. V gave up 3 bases and J gave up 7 bases; unmatched junction bases: 3. The CDR3 loop reads CASSETSGRLNEQFF. Here the CDR3 DNA reads TGTGCCAGCAGTGAGACTAGCGGGAGGCTGAATGAGCAGTTCTTC.

J is TRBJ2-3 and V is TRBV4-1, with 8 bases that match TRBD2. Germline V gene data show CDR1 as MGHRA and CDR2 as YSYEKL. After removal of 0 bases from V and 1 base from J, the junction contained 3 bases not matched to a gene. CDR3 length: 16 amino acids. The CDR3 sequence: CASSQEVGLGTDTQYF. The CDR3 bases are TGCGCCAGCAGCCAAGAAGTGGGACTAGGCACAGATACGCAGTATTTT.

The J gene is TRBJ1-1, the V gene TRBV5-1; 7 nucleotides match TRBD1. The germline CDR1 and CDR2 sequences are SGHRS and YFSETQ. The CDR3 has 14 residues. V dropped 4 bases and J dropped 4; count of bases not matched to a gene: 7. The CDR3 region has the DNA TGCGCCAGCAGCACCCGACAGGGAGGCACTGAAGCTTTCTTT. Protein: CASSTRQGGTEAFF.

J is TRBJ1-5 and V is TRBV5-1, with TRBD1 as a possible D gene (5 bases). The CDR3 is 14 amino acids. Trimming shortened V by 2 bases and J by 6 bases, and 12 bases separated the two germline ends. Germline V gives CDR1 SGHRS, CDR2 YFSETQ. In DNA, the CDR3 is TGCGCCAGCAGCTTAAACGGGGGAAGTCAGCCCCAGCATTTT. Encoded protein: CASSLNGGSQPQHF.

This rearrangement joins TRBV4-1 to TRBJ2-7; 12 nucleotides agree with TRBD1. Per germline, CDR1 MGHRA and CDR2 YSYEKL. The ends lost 5 bases at V and 6 bases at J; junction bases unmatched: 8. This CDR3 has 15 residues. The CDR3 sequence: CASSVRDRGPGEQYF. In DNA, the CDR3 is TGCGCCAGCAGCGTCCGGGACAGGGGGCCGGGCGAGCAGTACTTC.

The V gene is TRBV7-8, the J gene TRBJ2-3; D perhaps matches TRBD2 (6 bases). Trimming removed 3 bases at V and 4 bases at J, with 11 bases between. Germline V lookup: CDR1 SGHVS, CDR2 FQNEAQ. The CDR3 totals 14 residues. The CDR3 region is CASSLAAGSDTQYF. CDR3 nucleotides: TGTGCCAGCAGCTTGGCAGCGGGTTCAGATACGCAGTATTTT.

The V call is TRBV11-2, the J call TRBJ1-2; D not resolved. Trimming took 5 bases from V and 3 from J, leaving 19 bases between them. The CDR3 runs 16 residues. CDR1 is SGHAT, CDR2 FQNNGV, per germline. CDR3 region: CASSPPDAGLYYGYTF. CDR3 DNA: TGTGCCAGCAGCCCACCCGATGCCGGCCTTTACTATGGCTACACCTTC.

The V and J genes are TRBV15 and TRBJ2-5; 10 nucleotides line up with TRBD2. Germline CDR1 reads LNHNV; CDR2 reads YYDKDF (reference sequence). J was trimmed by 3 bases and V by 0 bases; bases with no gene match: 7. The CDR3 loop spans 17 amino acids. The CDR3 loop reads CATSRDLSSGGEETQYF. The CDR3 coding sequence is TGTGCCACCAGCAGAGATCTGTCTAGCGGGGGAGAAGAGACCCAGTACTTC.

This clone was counted between two and nine times. This chain connects TRBV5-4 to TRBJ2-5; a possible D gene is TRBD1 (5 bases). The CDR3 length is 14 residues. Germline CDR1 and CDR2: SGHNT and YYREEE (reference sequence). V was clipped by 0 bases and J by 0 bases, with 6 bases between them. The CDR3 loop reads CASSLVGDQETQYF. The CDR3 DNA reads TGTGCCAGCAGCTTGGTAGGGGACCAAGAGACCCAGTACTTC.

The chain joins TRBV7-9 to TRBJ1-5; tentative D call: TRBD1 (5 bases). The germline V gene has CDR1 SEHNR and CDR2 FQNEAQ (reference sequence). V dropped 8 bases and J dropped 5 bases, with 10 bases sitting between them. CDR3 length: 12 residues. CDR3 nucleotide sequence: TGTGCCAGCGGGGCGGGGGATCAGCCCCAGCATTTT. It translates to CASGAGDQPQHF.

V usage is TRBV11-2 and J usage is TRBJ1-5; the D is unclear. Trimming left V 3 bases short and J 6 bases short, with 9 bases between. The CDR3 has 13 amino acids. Germline CDR1 and CDR2: SGHAT and FQNNGV. The chain's CDR3 is CASSLGLGQPQHF. CDR3 DNA sequence: TGTGCCAGCAGCTTGGGGTTGGGTCAGCCCCAGCATTTT.

The chain joins TRBV30 to TRBJ2-5, with 8 bases that match TRBD1. CDR1 is GTSNPN and CDR2 is SVGIG in the germline V gene (reference sequence). The CDR3 totals 15 residues. V gave up 0 bases and J gave up 1 base; unmatched junction bases: 4. In nucleotides, the CDR3 is TGTGCCTGGAGTGTAAAGACAGGGGCCCAAGAGACCCAGTACTTC. Its protein product is CAWSVKTGAQETQYF.

This sequence joins TRBV27 and TRBJ2-2; maybe TRBD1 (6 bases). V dropped 3 bases and J dropped 1 base, with 15 bases sitting between them. This CDR3 is built from 17 residues. Germline values: CDR1 MNHEY, CDR2 SMNVEV (reference sequence). The CDR3 is CASSFKSGTMNTGELFF. CDR3 sequence (DNA): TGTGCCAGCAGTTTTAAGTCCGGGACAATGAACACCGGGGAGCTGTTTTTT.